The clone carrying this TCR beta chain appeared a few times. Its antigen is not identified. The data were obtained in a study of CD8+ T cells in alopecia areata. Starting from PBMCs, sorting isolated CD4+ and CD8+ T cells. Study-wide findings and caveats: Clarity of TCR sharing across patients fell short of that in mice, possibly HLA-related.

RNA extraction was followed by reverse transcription into cDNA, which acted as the sequencing template. Profiling relied on immunoSEQ multiplex PCR, and the TCRdb table lists in-frame clones only, not all of them. The sample has about 250,000 clones; under 70% are singletons. CDR3 length equals 16 residues. Trimming left V 0 bases short and J 10 bases short, with 16 bases between. Germline lookup yields CDR1 SEHNR and CDR2 FQNEAQ (reference sequence). The receptor's source is a human donor with alopecia areata. The V and J genes are TRBV7-9 and TRBJ1-6; D perhaps matches TRBD1 (5 bases). Source: CD4+ T cells sorted from blood, taken at week 0. The CDR3 DNA is TGTGCCAGCAGCTTAGCGAGGGGCAACCGCTGGTCACCCCTCCACTTT. This sequence encodes CASSLARGNRWSPLHF.